The T cell receptor beta chain described here comes from a study of beta chain features in type 1 diabetes. This clone was observed a handful of times. Its cognate antigen is unknown. The V gene end was trimmed by 2 bases and the J gene end by 2 bases; junction bases not matched to a gene: 15. The CDR3 length is 19 residues. Looked up from germline, CDR1 is MGHRA and CDR2 is YSYEKL. General study results and limits: Compared to healthy donors, patients appeared to have naive, central memory and Treg TCRB repertoires that were more alike.

The isolated RNA, all of it, was reverse transcribed, so expressed TCRB transcripts were what got sequenced. TCRdb keeps only in-frame clones here, not all; method: immunoSEQ multiplex PCR. Among 300,000 to 350,000 clones listed, approximately 8.2% were seen once. The chain uses TRBV4-1 and TRBJ2-5; the match to TRBD1 covers 9 bases. Sequenced sample: central memory CD4+ T cells from blood. This TCR derives from a woman in her late teens or twenties in good health. CDR3 residues: CASSQFPGTGKYGQETQYF. In DNA, the CDR3 is TGCGCCAGCAGCCAATTTCCCGGGACAGGGAAGTACGGGCAAGAGACCCAGTACTTC.